This TCR beta chain was retrieved from a study of shared clonotypes between healthy human individuals. V was trimmed by 0 bases and J by 2 bases, leaving 10 bases between them. This CDR3 comprises 15 residues. Germline CDR1 MNHEY, CDR2 SMNVEV (reference sequence). In regard to this clone: The sample carries other DNA sequences with the same CDR3.

Naive CD8 cells lacked CD45RO, underwent positive selection for CCR7 and left out terminally differentiated effector memory CD45RA+ cells. Sequencing was performed with immunoSEQ multiplex PCR; in TCRdb, only in-frame clones are kept and a portion is missing. The table lists about 2,100,000 clones, 90% to 95% of them singletons. What was sequenced was naive CD8+ T cells from PBMCs. J is TRBJ1-2 and V is TRBV27; perhaps TRBD1 as D (6 bases). The TCR originated in a man in his late teens or twenties in good health. Some clones in this sample may be carry-over from other donors' samples. This CDR3 reads CASSLSGGANYGYTF. CDR3 nucleotide sequence: TGTGCCAGCAGTTTATCAGGGGGGGCAAACTATGGCTACACCTTC.